A single sample gave rise to the 27 T cell receptor beta chains below, sequenced in a study of regulatory T cells in long-lasting Graves disease (dated by TCRdb to about 2021). Library construction relied on multiplex PCR. The listed sequencing device is Illumina HiSeq 4000. CDR3 regions were amplified by Arm-PCR with iRepertoire HTBI primers to construct TCR beta libraries. The public reads were quality trimmed at Q25 with fastp and then assembled into clones with MiXCR by TCRdb, keeping productive beta chains. Entries are consolidated by CDR3 protein sequence, retaining the most common genes and DNA. This sample gives under 800,000 distinct CDR3 sequences in total; around 17% of them show up just once. The biggest ten clones account for around 19% of the sample. The time point tag for this specimen amounts to: newly diagnosed GD, antithyroid drugs for less than 3 months. For both TCR sequencing and RNA sequencing, RNA was extracted from PBMCs in TRIzol.

The sample also formed part of further work on T cells in Graves' hyperthyroidism and ophthalmopathy.

The sample consisted of peripheral blood mononuclear cells (PBMCs), taken at new diagnosis, from a patient treated with antithyroid drugs. These receptors originate from a woman aged 30 to 39 with Graves disease. Donor details come from another sample of the same person, matched by shared clones.

The chain uses TRBV24-1 and TRBJ2-3; 8 nucleotides match TRBD1. Unmatched junction bases numbered 16, after V lost 4 bases and J lost 8 bases. This CDR3 comprises 17 residues. Germline V gives CDR1 KGHDR, CDR2 SFDVKD. CDR3 region: CATSEQYGQGLAATQYF. In DNA, the CDR3 is TGTGCCACCAGTGAGCAATACGGACAGGGCTTAGCCGCTACGCAGTATTTT.

This clonotype was observed a few times. The chain employs TRBV19 and TRBJ2-7, with D possibly matching TRBD1 (5 bases). V lost 4 bases and J lost 3, with 19 bases in between. Per the germline V gene, CDR1 is LNHDA and CDR2 is SQIVND (reference sequence). The CDR3 has 16 residues. This chain's CDR3 is CASSTWNSDSRYEQYF. CDR3 DNA sequence: TGTGCCAGTAGTACATGGAATAGTGACAGCCGCTACGAGCAGTACTTC.

Concerning this clonotype: Given a much more abundant clone one base away, this may be a read error. The chain couples TRBV3-1 to TRBJ1-2; 7 positions match TRBD1. Germline V gene lookup returns CDR1 LGHDT and CDR2 YNNKEL (reference sequence). V trimming: 6 bases; J trimming: 2 bases; junction bases outside the gene matches: 3. This CDR3 is 13 amino acids long. CDR3 in DNA: TGTGCCAGCAGACTGGGACAGAACTATGGCTACACCTTC. It encodes CASRLGQNYGYTF.

This chain uses TRBV5-1 with TRBJ1-2, with D maybe TRBD1 (6 bases). V was pared by 0 bases and J by 3 bases, with 12 bases between. Germline CDR1 reads SGHRS; CDR2 reads YFSETQ. This CDR3 is built from 15 residues. The CDR3 here is CASSLAAGVDYGYTF. The DNA for the CDR3 is TGCGCCAGCAGCTTGGCCGCAGGGGTTGACTATGGCTACACCTTC.

The rearrangement joins TRBV12-3 or TRBV12-4 to TRBJ2-7; D gene uncertain. CDR3 length equals 15 residues. Trimming stripped 6 bases from V and 4 bases from J, with 19 bases between. The CDR3 sequence: CASSSGREWSYEQYF. The CDR3 region has the DNA TGTGCCAGCAGCAGTGGAAGGGAATGGTCGTACGAGCAGTACTTC.

This clonotype was recorded at least ten times. The chain has TRBV3-1 and TRBJ1-4; D possibly corresponds to TRBD1 (5 bases). The CDR3 covers 13 residues. V was cut by 3 bases and J by 8 bases, with 10 bases left in between. Germline CDR1 and CDR2: LGHDT and YNNKEL (reference sequence). CDR3 region: CASSQVRGEKLFF. DNA for the CDR3: TGTGCCAGCAGCCAGGTGAGGGGAGAAAAACTGTTTTTT.

In regard to this clonotype: At one end, the junction sequence differs from germline, possibly due to a read error. This chain links TRBV9 with TRBJ2-3, with D possibly being TRBD2 (6 bases). CDR3 length: 16 amino acids. From germline, CDR1 is SGDLS and CDR2 YYNGEE. Here the CDR3 DNA reads TGCGCCAGCAGCTCCCGGGGGACTTCCCCCACAGATACGCAGTATTTT. Amino acids: CASSSRGTSPTDTQYF.

The V and J genes are TRBV6-1 and TRBJ1-5, with 8 bases matching TRBD1. CDR1 MNHNS and CDR2 SASEGT come from the germline V gene. Trimming took 6 bases from V and 6 from J; bases not matched to a gene: 10. This CDR3 region has 15 residues. Here the CDR3 reads CASRKQGARIQPQHF. CDR3 coding DNA: TGTGCCAGCAGAAAGCAGGGGGCGAGGATTCAGCCCCAGCATTTT.

The rearrangement joins TRBV3-1 to TRBJ2-4, with D perhaps matching TRBD2 (6 bases). The CDR3 has 14 residues. Trimming took 0 bases from V and 5 from J, leaving 8 bases between them. CDR1 and CDR2 from the germline V gene are LGHDT and YNNKEL (reference sequence). This CDR3 is CASSQDVAENIQYF. For the CDR3, the DNA is TGTGCCAGCAGCCAAGATGTAGCGGAAAACATTCAGTACTTC.

The chain couples TRBV18 to TRBJ2-7, with TRBD2 identical over 9 bases. The length of the CDR3 is 15 residues. J lost 2 bases, V lost 4 bases, and 6 bases had no gene match. Per the germline V gene, CDR1 is KGHSH and CDR2 is LQKENI. The CDR3 protein is CASSRVAGDPYEQYF. In nucleotides, the CDR3 is TGTGCCAGCTCACGGGTAGCGGGAGACCCCTACGAGCAGTACTTC.

In DNA, the CDR3 is TGTGCCACCAGTGACTCGACTAGCGGGAGCCCCACAGATACGCAGTATTTT. Its translation: CATSDSTSGSPTDTQYF. The V gene is TRBV24-1, the J gene TRBJ2-3; 12 positions match TRBD2. The V gene's germline CDR1 is KGHDR and CDR2 SFDVKD. V gave up 4 bases and J gave up 2 bases; unmatched junction bases: 6. The CDR3 covers 17 residues.

This clonotype has ten or more counts. The rearrangement joins TRBV27 to TRBJ1-1; perhaps TRBD1 as D (6 bases). Looked up from germline, CDR1 is MNHEY and CDR2 is SMNVEV (reference sequence). The CDR3 extends over 18 amino acids. The V gene lost 3 bases and the J gene lost 0 bases, with 20 bases spanning the gap. The CDR3 reads CASSLRYLDRYMNTEAFF. The CDR3 bases are TGTGCCAGCAGTTTGAGATACCTTGACAGGTACATGAACACTGAAGCTTTCTTT.

This clonotype was seen a few times. The gene calls are TRBV30 and TRBJ2-3; D is undetermined. Trimming removed 1 base from V and 4 bases from J, with 15 bases in between. The CDR3 sequence is 15 residues long. Germline lookup yields CDR1 GTSNPN and CDR2 SVGIG (reference sequence). In DNA, the CDR3 is TGTGCCTGGAGTGCGGGTGGTAGCTACTCAGATACGCAGTATTTT. This gives the protein CAWSAGGSYSDTQYF.

This sequence joins TRBV6-1 and TRBJ1-5; 9 positions agree with TRBD1. V lost 5 bases to trimming and J lost 2 bases; unmatched junction nucleotides: 4. The length of the CDR3 is 15 residues. Germline CDR1 is MNHNS and CDR2 is SASEGT. The CDR3 sequence is CASSSRDRGNQPQHF. CDR3 DNA sequence: TGTGCCAGCAGTAGCCGGGACAGGGGCAATCAGCCCCAGCATTTT.

The chain links TRBV5-5 to TRBJ2-1; 9 bases map to TRBD1. The CDR3 loop spans 14 amino acids. CDR1 is SGHKS, CDR2 YYEKEE, per germline (reference sequence). V gave up 5 bases and J gave up 4 bases; unmatched junction bases: 4. CDR3 nucleotide sequence: TGTGCCAGCAGAGGACAGGGGCTTTACAATGAGCAGTTCTTC. It encodes CASRGQGLYNEQFF.

J is TRBJ2-1 and V is TRBV6-2 or TRBV6-3; perhaps TRBD2 as D (6 bases). CDR1 and CDR2 (germline): MNHEY, SVGEGT. The V and J ends lost 7 bases and 6 bases respectively, with 22 bases between them. This CDR3 is built from 16 residues. The CDR3 DNA sequence: TGTGCCAGCACGAGGGCGGGGTGGTCCCTAATCAATGAGCAGTTCTTC. Amino acids: CASTRAGWSLINEQFF.

The chain has TRBV9 and TRBJ1-6, with D hard to call. The V end lost 1 base, the J end lost 7 bases, and 12 bases lay between the germline ends. The CDR3 loop spans 15 amino acids. The germline gives CDR1 SGDLS, CDR2 YYNGEE. For the CDR3, the DNA is TGTGCCAGCAGCGTATCTCCCGGAGCAAATTCACCCCTCCACTTT. It translates to CASSVSPGANSPLHF.

This clonotype appeared a few times. V gene TRBV29-1 combines with J gene TRBJ1-2, with D unresolved. The CDR3 is made up of 12 amino acids. CDR1 and CDR2 from the germline V gene are SQVTM and ANQGSEA. V shed 4 bases and J shed 5 bases, with 11 bases lying between them. The CDR3 spells CSVADGIYGYTF. CDR3 nucleotides: TGCAGCGTTGCCGACGGGATATATGGCTACACCTTC.

V and J are TRBV2 and TRBJ2-7; no firm D call. This CDR3 is built from 12 residues. The germline V gene encodes CDR1 SNHLY and CDR2 FYNNEI. The V gene lost 7 bases and the J gene lost 0 bases, with 7 bases spanning the gap. Here the CDR3 DNA reads TGTGCCAGCACGGCAGCCTCCTACGAGCAGTACTTC. Protein sequence: CASTAASYEQYF.

This clonotype showed up just a few times. V and J are TRBV20-1 and TRBJ2-5; no definite D call. This CDR3 is 13 amino acids long. CDR1 DFQATT and CDR2 SNEGSKA come from the germline V gene (reference sequence). With 1 base removed from V and 0 bases from J, the gap between germline ends came to 6 bases. The CDR3 region has the DNA TGCAGTGCTAGAGGTGGGAACCAAGAGACCCAGTACTTC. Amino acid sequence: CSARGGNQETQYF.

V and J are TRBV7-9 and TRBJ2-4, with 7 bases that match TRBD2. This CDR3 region has 15 residues. Germline trimming cut 0 bases from V and 1 base from J; bases unmatched to any gene: 0. The V gene's germline CDR1 is SEHNR and CDR2 FQNEAQ (reference sequence). CDR3 sequence reads: CASSLAGGAKNIQYF. CDR3 DNA: TGTGCCAGCAGCTTAGCGGGAGGGGCCAAAAACATTCAGTACTTC.

Remarks on this clonotype: Just one base apart from a much larger clone, this may be a read error. The CDR3 does not end in the conserved phenylalanine or tryptophan, so this is likely a read error. The genes are TRBV6-1 and TRBJ1-5, with a possible D match to TRBD1 (6 bases). The V end lost 3 bases, the J end lost 0 bases, and 12 bases lay between the germline ends. Germline CDR1 is MNHNS and CDR2 is SASEGT. The CDR3 runs 16 residues. The CDR3 reads CASSEGAPHSNQPQHL. The CDR3 coding sequence is TGTGCCAGCAGTGAGGGGGCACCCCATAGCAATCAGCCCCAGCATCTT.

This chain uses TRBV5-6 with TRBJ2-7; D remains unclear. CDR3 length: 14 residues. With 0 bases removed from V and 3 bases from J, the gap between germline ends came to 10 bases. Germline V gives CDR1 SGHDT, CDR2 YYEEEE. The CDR3 nucleotides are TGTGCCAGCAGCTTGGATTGGTCCGGCTACGAGCAGTACTTC. This codes for CASSLDWSGYEQYF.

The J gene is TRBJ2-1, the V gene TRBV20-1, with D hard to call. Trimming left V 2 bases short and J 7 bases short, with 6 bases between. CDR1 and CDR2 from the germline V gene are DFQATT and SNEGSKA (reference sequence). This CDR3 comprises 11 residues. The CDR3 DNA reads TGCAGTGCTAGAACTGAAAATGAGCAGTTCTTC. This encodes CSARTENEQFF.

This clonotype was recorded at least ten times. The chain is built from TRBV20-1 and TRBJ2-5, with TRBD1 identical over 7 bases. Germline V CDR1 and CDR2: DFQATT, SNEGSKA (reference sequence). Trimming cost V 5 bases and J 6 bases; bases outside gene matches: 12. The CDR3 runs to 14 residues. The CDR3 DNA sequence: TGCAGTGCTCCGACAGGGACGGATTCAAAGACCCAGTACTTC. This sequence encodes CSAPTGTDSKTQYF.

This clonotype occurred many times. The chain has TRBV5-1 and TRBJ2-2; unclear D gene. The CDR3 has 14 residues. Per the germline V gene, CDR1 is SGHRS and CDR2 is YFSETQ. Between the trimmed V and J ends, which lost 6 bases and 0 bases, there was a span of 9 bases. Here the CDR3 reads CASKSSTNTGELFF. The CDR3, as DNA: TGCGCCAGCAAAAGTTCGACGAACACCGGGGAGCTGTTTTTT.

Many counts were recorded for this clonotype. V is TRBV28 and J is TRBJ2-1; D unresolved. The germline CDR1 and CDR2 sequences are MDHEN and SYDVKM. The CDR3 runs 17 residues. Trimming shortened V by 5 bases and J by 0 bases, and 17 bases separated the two germline ends. CDR3 bases: TGTGCCAGCAGTCTAGGTGGAGAGGCCAGCTCCTACAATGAGCAGTTCTTC. It is translated as CASSLGGEASSYNEQFF.